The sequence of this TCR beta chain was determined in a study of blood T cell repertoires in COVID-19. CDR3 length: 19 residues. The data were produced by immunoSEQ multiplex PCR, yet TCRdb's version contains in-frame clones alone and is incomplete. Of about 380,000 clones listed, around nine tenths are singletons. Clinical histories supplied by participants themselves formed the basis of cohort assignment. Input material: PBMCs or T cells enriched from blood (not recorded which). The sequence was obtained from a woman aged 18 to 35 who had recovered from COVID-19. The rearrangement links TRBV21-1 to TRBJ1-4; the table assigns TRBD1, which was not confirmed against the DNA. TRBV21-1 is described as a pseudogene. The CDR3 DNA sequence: TGTGCCAGCAGCAAAGAGGGGCAGGGGGCCCCGATGCGAAATGAAAAACTGTTTTTT. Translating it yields CASSKEGQGAPMRNEKLFF.